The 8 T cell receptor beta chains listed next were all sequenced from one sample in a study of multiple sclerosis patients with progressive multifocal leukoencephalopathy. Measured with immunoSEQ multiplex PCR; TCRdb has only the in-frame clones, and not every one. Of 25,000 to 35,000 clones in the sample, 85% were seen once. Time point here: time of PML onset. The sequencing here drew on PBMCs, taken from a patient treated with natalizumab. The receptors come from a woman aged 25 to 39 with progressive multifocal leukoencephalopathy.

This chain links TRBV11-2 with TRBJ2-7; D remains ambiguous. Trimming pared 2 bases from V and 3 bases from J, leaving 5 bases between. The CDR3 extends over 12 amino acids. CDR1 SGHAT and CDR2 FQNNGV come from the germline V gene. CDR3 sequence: CASSLQDYEQYF. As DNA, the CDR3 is TGTGCCAGCAGCTTACAGGACTACGAGCAGTACTTC.

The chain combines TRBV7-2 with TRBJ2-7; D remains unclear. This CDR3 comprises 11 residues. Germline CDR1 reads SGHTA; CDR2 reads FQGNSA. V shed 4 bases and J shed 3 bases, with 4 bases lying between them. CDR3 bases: TGTGCCAGCAGCTCGGTCTACGAGCAGTACTTC. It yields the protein CASSSVYEQYF.

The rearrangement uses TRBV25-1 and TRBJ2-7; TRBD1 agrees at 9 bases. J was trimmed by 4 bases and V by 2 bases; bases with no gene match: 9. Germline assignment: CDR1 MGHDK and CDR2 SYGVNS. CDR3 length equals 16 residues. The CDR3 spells CASSEVRTGEFYEQYF. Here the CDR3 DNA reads TGTGCCAGCAGTGAAGTTCGGACAGGGGAGTTTTACGAGCAGTACTTC.

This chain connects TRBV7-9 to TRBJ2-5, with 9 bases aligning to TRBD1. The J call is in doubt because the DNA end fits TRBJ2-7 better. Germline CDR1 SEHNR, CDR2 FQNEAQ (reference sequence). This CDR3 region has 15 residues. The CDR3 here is CASSSPGTGIYEQYF. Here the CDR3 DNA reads TGTGCCAGCAGCTCACCCGGGACAGGGATCTACGAGCAGTACTTC.

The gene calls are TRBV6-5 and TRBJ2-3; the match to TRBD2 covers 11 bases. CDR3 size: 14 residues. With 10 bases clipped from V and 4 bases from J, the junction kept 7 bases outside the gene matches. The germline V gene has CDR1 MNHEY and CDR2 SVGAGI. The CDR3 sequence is CAILAGEIADTQYF. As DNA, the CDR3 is TGTGCCATACTAGCGGGAGAAATAGCAGATACGCAGTATTTT.

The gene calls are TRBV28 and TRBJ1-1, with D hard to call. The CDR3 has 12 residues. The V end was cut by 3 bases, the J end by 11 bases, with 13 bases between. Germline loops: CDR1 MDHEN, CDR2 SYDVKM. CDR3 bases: TGTGCCAGCAGTTTGAATTTTGGATCGGCTTTCTTT. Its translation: CASSLNFGSAFF.

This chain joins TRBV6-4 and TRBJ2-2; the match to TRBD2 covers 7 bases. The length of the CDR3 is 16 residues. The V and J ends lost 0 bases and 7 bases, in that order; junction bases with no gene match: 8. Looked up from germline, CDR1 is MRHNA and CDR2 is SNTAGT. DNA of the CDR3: TGTGCCAGCAGTGACTCGGGAGGGAGCGATCACGGGGAGCTGTTTTTT. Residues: CASSDSGGSDHGELFF.

The CDR3 DNA follows: TGTGCCAGCAGCTTGGGTCGGACAAATGAAAAACTGTTTTTT. This gives the protein CASSLGRTNEKLFF. The chain couples TRBV5-8 to TRBJ1-4; TRBD1 might be the D (5 bases). The CDR3 covers 14 residues. With 0 bases removed from V and 5 bases from J, the gap between germline ends came to 8 bases. Germline V lookup: CDR1 SGHTS, CDR2 YDEGEE.